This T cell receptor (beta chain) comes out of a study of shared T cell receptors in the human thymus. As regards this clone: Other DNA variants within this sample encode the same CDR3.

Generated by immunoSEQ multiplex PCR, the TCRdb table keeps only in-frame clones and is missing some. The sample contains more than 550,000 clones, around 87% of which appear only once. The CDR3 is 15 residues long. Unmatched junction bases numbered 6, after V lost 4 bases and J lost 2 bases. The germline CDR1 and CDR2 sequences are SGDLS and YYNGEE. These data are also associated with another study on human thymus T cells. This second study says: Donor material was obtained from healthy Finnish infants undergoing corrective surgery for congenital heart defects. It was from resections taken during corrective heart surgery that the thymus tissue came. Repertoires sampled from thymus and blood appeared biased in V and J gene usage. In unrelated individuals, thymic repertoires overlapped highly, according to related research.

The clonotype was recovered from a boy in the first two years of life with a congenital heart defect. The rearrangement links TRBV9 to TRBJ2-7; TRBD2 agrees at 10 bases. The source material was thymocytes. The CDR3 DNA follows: TGTGCCAGCAGCCCACGACTAGCGGGTACCTACGAGCAGTACTTC. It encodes CASSPRLAGTYEQYF.